Each of the 17 T cell receptor beta chains below was sequenced from the same sample in a study of T cells after yellow fever vaccination. TCRdb passed the 5' RACE reads through MiXCR, listing each CDR3 protein once. The data show around 300,000 distinct CDR3 sequences, 4.1% seen once. The sample in question was PBMCs, obtained 5 days after the yellow fever booster vaccination. These receptors all come from a young man who received the YFV17D yellow fever vaccine.

This clonotype turned up a few times. The gene calls are TRBV6-2 or TRBV6-3 and TRBJ1-1; D is unclear. V was pared by 6 bases and J by 6 bases, with 14 bases between. Germline values: CDR1 MNHEY, CDR2 SVGEGT. The CDR3 sequence is 13 residues long. Here the CDR3 reads CASRRLSTAEAFF. The DNA for the CDR3 is TGTGCCAGCAGGCGCCTTTCGACGGCTGAAGCTTTCTTT.

This clonotype appeared many times. The rearrangement links TRBV12-3 or TRBV12-4 to TRBJ2-5; 12 nucleotides agree with TRBD2. J was trimmed by 5 bases and V by 5 bases; bases with no gene match: 9. The CDR3 is 16 amino acids. The CDR3 protein is CASSAPSGGAYETQYF. In nucleotides, the CDR3 is TGTGCCAGCAGTGCCCCTAGCGGGGGGGCCTATGAGACCCAGTACTTC.

This clonotype was detected many times. The rearrangement links TRBV5-1 to TRBJ2-1; D may correspond to TRBD1 or TRBD2 (6 bases each). CDR1 and CDR2 from the germline V gene are SGHRS and YFSETQ. CDR3 length: 16 residues. The V gene lost 4 bases and the J gene lost 5 bases, with 19 bases spanning the gap. The CDR3 region has the DNA TGCGCCAGCAGCCCCCTCCGGGGGCCTGCCGACAATGAGCAGTTCTTC. It yields the protein CASSPLRGPADNEQFF. Using reference TRBV5-1 and TRBJ2-1 for the parts outside the CDR3, the full variable domain is KAGVTQTPRYLIKTRGQQVTLSCSPISGHRSVSWYQQTPGQGLQFLFEYFSETQRNKGNFPGRFSGRQFSNSRSEMNVSTLELGDSALYLCASSPLRGPADNEQFFGPGTRLTVL.

The genes are TRBV10-3 and TRBJ2-3; TRBD2 aligns across 8 bases. The germline gives CDR1 ENHRY, CDR2 SYGVKD. V was clipped by 6 bases and J by 3 bases; unmatched bases: 8. The CDR3 spans 15 residues. This CDR3 is CAISERGTPTDTQYF. In DNA form, the CDR3 reads TGTGCCATCAGCGAGCGGGGGACTCCGACAGATACGCAGTATTTT.

This clonotype turned up a few times. V gene TRBV14 combines with J gene TRBJ2-7; 10 nucleotides align to TRBD2. The V and J ends lost 4 bases and 6 bases, in that order; junction bases with no gene match: 9. The CDR3 is made up of 15 amino acids. Germline lookup yields CDR1 SGHDN and CDR2 FVKESK. The CDR3, as DNA: TGTGCCAGCAGCCTACGACCGGGACTAGCGTTCGAGCAGTACTTC. Its protein product is CASSLRPGLAFEQYF. The full variable domain, completed using reference TRBV14 and TRBJ2-7, is EAGVTQFPSHSVIEKGQTVTLRCDPISGHDNLYWYRRVMGKEIKFLLHFVKESKQDESGMPNNRFLAERTGGTYSTLKVQPAELEDSGVYFCASSLRPGLAFEQYFGPGTRLTVT.

The chain combines TRBV20-1 with TRBJ2-7; no firm D call. Germline V gene lookup returns CDR1 DFQATT and CDR2 SNEGSKA (reference sequence). The CDR3 spans 13 residues. Trimming shortened V by 3 bases and J by 4 bases, and 13 bases separated the two germline ends. The DNA of the CDR3 is TGCAGTGCTAGCCAGGCGGCATCTTACGAGCAGTACGTC. Encoded protein: CSASQAASYEQYV.

The J gene is TRBJ2-4, the V gene TRBV3-1, with D perhaps TRBD2 (5 bases). The CDR3 has 15 residues. V shed 0 bases and J shed 4 bases, with 10 bases lying between them. The V gene's germline CDR1 is LGHDT and CDR2 YNNKEL (reference sequence). CDR3 in DNA: TGTGCCAGCAGCCAAGACAGCGGATCTAAAAACATTCAGTACTTC. Translated: CASSQDSGSKNIQYF.

This clonotype was observed a handful of times. The rearrangement uses TRBV14 and TRBJ1-2; 10 nucleotides align to TRBD1. Germline V gene sequence: CDR1 SGHDN, CDR2 FVKESK. The CDR3 loop spans 16 amino acids. V shed 4 bases and J 3 bases; nucleotides not matched to a gene: 8. The chain's CDR3 is CASSLGTGAYDYGYTF. CDR3 bases: TGTGCCAGCAGCCTCGGGACAGGGGCATATGACTATGGCTACACCTTC. The variable domain in full, with the rest retrieved from reference TRBV14 and TRBJ1-2, is EAGVTQFPSHSVIEKGQTVTLRCDPISGHDNLYWYRRVMGKEIKFLLHFVKESKQDESGMPNNRFLAERTGGTYSTLKVQPAELEDSGVYFCASSLGTGAYDYGYTFGSGTRLTVV.

CDR3 in amino acids: CSARVFASSPSYNEQFF. The CDR3 DNA sequence: TGCAGTGCTAGAGTTTTCGCGAGTTCCCCCTCCTACAATGAGCAGTTCTTC. The chain combines TRBV20-1 with TRBJ2-1, with D uncertain. The germline V gene has CDR1 DFQATT and CDR2 SNEGSKA (reference sequence). The CDR3 runs 17 residues. V lost 1 base and J lost 0, with 16 bases in between.

This clonotype was recorded at least ten times. The rearrangement uses TRBV11-2 and TRBJ1-4; D is unclear. CDR1 is SGHAT and CDR2 is FQNNGV in the germline V gene. V gave up 3 bases and J gave up 2 bases, with 7 bases separating them. The CDR3 has 14 amino acids. CDR3 sequence: CASSFVGTNEKLFF. The CDR3 region has the DNA TGTGCCAGCAGCTTCGTGGGGACTAATGAAAAACTGTTTTTT.

In this sample, this clonotype turned up many times. V gene TRBV6-1 combines with J gene TRBJ2-4; D may be TRBD1 (6 bases). Trimming took 4 bases from V and 5 from J, leaving 15 bases between them. The CDR3 covers 15 residues. Germline CDR1 MNHNS, CDR2 SASEGT. The CDR3 loop is CASSVQVGAENIQYF. The CDR3 nucleotides are TGTGCCAGCAGTGTACAAGTGGGGGCAGAAAACATTCAGTACTTC.

V gene TRBV11-1 combines with J gene TRBJ2-3; D is undetermined. The CDR3 runs 12 residues. V was pared by 8 bases and J by 0 bases, with 6 bases between. Germline CDR1 SGHAT, CDR2 FQDESV (reference sequence). This CDR3 reads CASALSTDTQYF. For the CDR3, the DNA is TGTGCCAGCGCCCTCAGCACAGATACGCAGTATTTT. Full variable domain (missing parts from reference TRBV11-1 and TRBJ2-3): EAEVAQSPRYKITEKSQAVAFWCDPISGHATLYWYRQILGQGPELLVQFQDESVVDDSQLPKDRFSAERLKGVDSTLKIQPAELGDSAMYLCASALSTDTQYFGPGTRLTVL.

This clonotype was counted at least ten times. The V call is TRBV12-3 or TRBV12-4, the J call TRBJ1-2; D perhaps matches TRBD1 (6 bases). CDR3 size: 15 residues. The V gene lost 1 base and the J gene lost 5 bases, with 14 bases spanning the gap. The CDR3 is CASSLEQGIQYGYTF. In DNA, the CDR3 is TGTGCCAGCAGTTTAGAGCAGGGGATACAGTATGGCTACACCTTC.

This clonotype turned up a few times. The genes are TRBV5-1 and TRBJ2-7; TRBD2 aligns across 8 bases. CDR3 size: 17 residues. Germline V gives CDR1 SGHRS, CDR2 YFSETQ. J was trimmed by 0 bases and V by 0 bases; bases with no gene match: 8. CDR3 sequence: CASSLDSTGLGSYEQYF. The CDR3 nucleotides read TGCGCCAGCAGCTTGGACTCGACGGGACTAGGCTCCTACGAGCAGTACTTC.

This clonotype was counted many times. CDR3 bases: TGTGCCAGCAGCTTAGCGTCCCTAGGGTTTTCGTACTTC. It specifies CASSLASLGFSYF. V and J are TRBV7-2 and TRBJ2-5; D remains ambiguous. Germline CDR1 and CDR2: SGHTA and FQGNSA. V was trimmed by 0 bases and J by 13 bases, leaving 15 bases between them. The CDR3 runs 13 residues.

J is TRBJ2-1 and V is TRBV27, with 8 bases that match TRBD2. CDR3 length equals 13 residues. Germline lookup yields CDR1 MNHEY and CDR2 SMNVEV (reference sequence). V lost 7 bases to trimming and J lost 7 bases; unmatched junction nucleotides: 6. The CDR3 nucleotides are TGTGCCAGCATGGGCGGGGGGTTGAATGAGCAGTTCTTC. Translated: CASMGGGLNEQFF.

This clonotype has at least ten counts. The chain uses TRBV5-1 and TRBJ1-1; D remains unclear. The CDR3 runs to 15 residues. Trimming removed 1 base from V and 0 bases from J, with 10 bases in between. The germline gives CDR1 SGHRS, CDR2 YFSETQ. CDR3 sequence (DNA): TGCGCCAGCAGCTTGCTCCCAGGCATGAACACTGAAGCTTTCTTT. Translated: CASSLLPGMNTEAFF. The full variable domain, in which reference TRBV5-1 and TRBJ1-1 provide the parts outside the CDR3, is KAGVTQTPRYLIKTRGQQVTLSCSPISGHRSVSWYQQTPGQGLQFLFEYFSETQRNKGNFPGRFSGRQFSNSRSEMNVSTLELGDSALYLCASSLLPGMNTEAFFGQGTRLTVV.